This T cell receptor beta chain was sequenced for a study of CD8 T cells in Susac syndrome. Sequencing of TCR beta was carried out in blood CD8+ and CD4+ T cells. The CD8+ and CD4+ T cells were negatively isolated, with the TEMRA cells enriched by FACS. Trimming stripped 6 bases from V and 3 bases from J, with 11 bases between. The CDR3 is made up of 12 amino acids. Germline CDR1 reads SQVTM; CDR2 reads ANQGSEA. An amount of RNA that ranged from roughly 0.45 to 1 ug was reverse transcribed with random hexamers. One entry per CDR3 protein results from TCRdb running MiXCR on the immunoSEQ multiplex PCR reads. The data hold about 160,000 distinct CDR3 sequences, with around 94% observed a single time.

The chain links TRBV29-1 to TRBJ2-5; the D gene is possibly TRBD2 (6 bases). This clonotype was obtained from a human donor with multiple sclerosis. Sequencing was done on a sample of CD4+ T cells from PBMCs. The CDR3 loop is CSVEGSKETQYF. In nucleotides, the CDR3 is TGCAGCGTGGAGGGTAGTAAAGAGACCCAGTACTTC.